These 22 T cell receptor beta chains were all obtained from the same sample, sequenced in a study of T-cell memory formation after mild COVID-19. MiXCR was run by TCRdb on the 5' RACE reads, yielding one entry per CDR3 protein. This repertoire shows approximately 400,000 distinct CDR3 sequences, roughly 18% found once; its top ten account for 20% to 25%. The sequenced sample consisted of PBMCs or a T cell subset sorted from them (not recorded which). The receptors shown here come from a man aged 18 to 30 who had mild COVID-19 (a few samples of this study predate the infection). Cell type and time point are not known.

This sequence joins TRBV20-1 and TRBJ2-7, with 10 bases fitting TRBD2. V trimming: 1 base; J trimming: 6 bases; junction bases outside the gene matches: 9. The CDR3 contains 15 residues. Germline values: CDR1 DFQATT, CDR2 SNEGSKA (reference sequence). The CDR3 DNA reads TGCAGTGCTAGAGTCGCTAGCGGGGGACTCTTCGAGCAGTACTTC. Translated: CSARVASGGLFEQYF.

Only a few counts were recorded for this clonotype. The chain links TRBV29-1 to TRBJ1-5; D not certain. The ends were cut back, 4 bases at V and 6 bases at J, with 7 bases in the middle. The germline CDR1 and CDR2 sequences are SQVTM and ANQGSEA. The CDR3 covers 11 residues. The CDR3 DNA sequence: TGCAGCGTTGGGTCGAGTCAGCCCCAGCATTTT. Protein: CSVGSSQPQHF. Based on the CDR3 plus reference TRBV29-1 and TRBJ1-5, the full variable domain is SAVISQKPSRDICQRGTSLTIQCQVDSQVTMMFWYRQQPGQSLTLIATANQGSEATYESGFVIDKFPISRPNLTFSTLTVSNMSPEDSSIYLCSVGSSQPQHFGDGTRLSIL.

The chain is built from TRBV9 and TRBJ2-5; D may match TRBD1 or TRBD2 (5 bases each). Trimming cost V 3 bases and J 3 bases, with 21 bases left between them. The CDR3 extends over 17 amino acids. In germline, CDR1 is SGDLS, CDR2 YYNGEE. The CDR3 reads CASSAPPRGGIEETQYF. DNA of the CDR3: TGTGCCAGCAGCGCCCCTCCTCGTGGGGGAATAGAAGAGACCCAGTACTTC. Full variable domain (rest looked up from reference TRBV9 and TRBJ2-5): DSGVTQTPKHLITATGQRVTLRCSPRSGDLSVYWYQQSLDQGLQFLIQYYNGEERAKGNILERFSAQQFPDLHSELNLSSLELGDSALYFCASSAPPRGGIEETQYFGPGTRLLVL.

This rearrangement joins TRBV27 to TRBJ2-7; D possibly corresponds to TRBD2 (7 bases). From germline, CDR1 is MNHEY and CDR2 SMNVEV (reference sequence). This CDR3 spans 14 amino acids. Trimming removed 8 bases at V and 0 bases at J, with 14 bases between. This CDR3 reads CASGGGGASYEQYF. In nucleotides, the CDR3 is TGTGCCAGCGGGGGCGGGGGCGCCTCCTACGAGCAGTACTTC.

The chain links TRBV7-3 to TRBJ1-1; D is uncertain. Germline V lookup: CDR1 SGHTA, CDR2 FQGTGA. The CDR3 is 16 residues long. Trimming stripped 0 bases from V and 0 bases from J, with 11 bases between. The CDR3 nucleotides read TGTGCCAGCAGCTTAACAGGTGTGGCGGTGAACACTGAAGCTTTCTTT. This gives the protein CASSLTGVAVNTEAFF.

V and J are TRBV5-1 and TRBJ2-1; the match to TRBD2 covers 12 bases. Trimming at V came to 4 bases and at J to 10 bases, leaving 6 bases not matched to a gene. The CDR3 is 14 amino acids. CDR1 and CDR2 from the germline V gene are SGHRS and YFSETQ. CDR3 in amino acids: CASSPLAGGREQFF. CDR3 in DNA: TGCGCCAGCAGCCCACTAGCGGGGGGCAGGGAGCAGTTCTTC.

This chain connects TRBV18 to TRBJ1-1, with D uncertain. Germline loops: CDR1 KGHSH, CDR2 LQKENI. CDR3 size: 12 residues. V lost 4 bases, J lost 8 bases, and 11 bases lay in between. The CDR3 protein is CASSRGLVEAFF. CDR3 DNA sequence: TGTGCCAGCTCACGAGGGCTTGTGGAAGCTTTCTTT. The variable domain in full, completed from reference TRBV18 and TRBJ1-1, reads NAGVMQNPRHLVRRRGQEARLRCSPMKGHSHVYWYRQLPEEGLKFMVYLQKENIIDESGMPKERFSAEFPKEGPSILRIQQVVRGDSAAYFCASSRGLVEAFFGQGTRLTVV.

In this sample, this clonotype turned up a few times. CDR3 nucleotide sequence: TGTGCCAGCGGGAGGGGTGAGCAGTTCTTC. Its translation: CASGRGEQFF. V and J are TRBV7-9 and TRBJ2-1, with 7 bases fitting TRBD2. Germline V gene sequence: CDR1 SEHNR, CDR2 FQNEAQ (reference sequence). CDR3 length: 10 residues. V shed 8 bases and J 9 bases; nucleotides not matched to a gene: 1. Full variable domain (outside the CDR3, taken from reference TRBV7-9 and TRBJ2-1): DTGVSQNPRHKITKRGQNVTFRCDPISEHNRLYWYRQTLGQGPEFLTYFQNEAQLEKSRLLSDRFSAERPKGSFSTLEIQRTEQGDSAMYLCASGRGEQFFGPGTRLTVL.

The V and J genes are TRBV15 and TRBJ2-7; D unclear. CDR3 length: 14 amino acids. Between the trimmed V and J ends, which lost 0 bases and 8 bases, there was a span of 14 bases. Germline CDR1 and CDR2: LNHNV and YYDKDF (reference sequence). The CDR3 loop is CATSRDAARAKQYF. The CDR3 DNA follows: TGTGCCACCAGCAGAGACGCCGCAAGGGCAAAGCAGTACTTC.

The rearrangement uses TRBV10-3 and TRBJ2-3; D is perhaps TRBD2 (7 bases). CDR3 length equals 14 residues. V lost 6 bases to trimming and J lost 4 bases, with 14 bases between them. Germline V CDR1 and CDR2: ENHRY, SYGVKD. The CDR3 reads CAIRPDGGPDTQYF. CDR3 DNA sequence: TGTGCCATCAGGCCAGACGGGGGGCCAGATACGCAGTATTTT.

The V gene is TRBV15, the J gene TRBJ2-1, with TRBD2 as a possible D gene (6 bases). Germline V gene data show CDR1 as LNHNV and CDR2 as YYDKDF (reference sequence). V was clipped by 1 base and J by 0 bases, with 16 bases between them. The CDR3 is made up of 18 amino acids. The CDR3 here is CATSRVAASASSYNEQFF. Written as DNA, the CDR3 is TGTGCCACCAGCAGAGTGGCTGCTAGCGCAAGCTCCTACAATGAGCAGTTCTTC.

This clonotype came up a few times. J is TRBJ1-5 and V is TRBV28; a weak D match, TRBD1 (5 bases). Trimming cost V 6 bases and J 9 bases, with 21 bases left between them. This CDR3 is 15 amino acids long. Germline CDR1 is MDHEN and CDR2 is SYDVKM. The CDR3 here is CASSLPPAGSRPQHF. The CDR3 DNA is TGTGCCAGCAGCCTCCCCCCCGCAGGGTCCCGGCCCCAGCATTTT.

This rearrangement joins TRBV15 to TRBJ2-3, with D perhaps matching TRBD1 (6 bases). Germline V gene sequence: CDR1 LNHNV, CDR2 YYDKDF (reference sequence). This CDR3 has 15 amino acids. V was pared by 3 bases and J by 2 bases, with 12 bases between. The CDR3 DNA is TGTGCCACCAGCAGGGTGGGGGCCCCCACAGATACGCAGTATTTT. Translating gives CATSRVGAPTDTQYF. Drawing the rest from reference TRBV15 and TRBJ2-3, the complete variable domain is DAMVIQNPRYQVTQFGKPVTLSCSQTLNHNVMYWYQQKSSQAPKLLFHYYDKDFNNEADTPDNFQSRRPNTSFCFLDIRSPGLGDTAMYLCATSRVGAPTDTQYFGPGTRLTVL.

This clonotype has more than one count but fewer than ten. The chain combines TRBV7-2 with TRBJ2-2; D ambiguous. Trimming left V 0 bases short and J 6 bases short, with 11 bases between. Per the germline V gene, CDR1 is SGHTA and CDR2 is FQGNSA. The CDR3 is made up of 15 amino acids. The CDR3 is CASSLALDLAGELFF. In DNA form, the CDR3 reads TGTGCCAGCAGCTTAGCCCTAGATCTCGCCGGGGAGCTGTTTTTT.

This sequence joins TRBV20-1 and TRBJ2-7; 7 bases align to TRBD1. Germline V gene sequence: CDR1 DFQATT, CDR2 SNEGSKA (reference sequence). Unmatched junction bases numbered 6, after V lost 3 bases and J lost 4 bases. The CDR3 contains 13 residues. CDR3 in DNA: TGCAGTGCTAGTAAAGGGGGCACATACGAGCAGTACGTC. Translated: CSASKGGTYEQYV.

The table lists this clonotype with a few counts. Written as DNA, the CDR3 is TGTGCCAGCAGCTTAGGACAGACTAGTTTGGGCGAGACCCAGTACTTC. It specifies CASSLGQTSLGETQYF. The V call is TRBV7-2, the J call TRBJ2-5, with D possibly matching TRBD2 (6 bases). CDR1 SGHTA and CDR2 FQGNSA come from the germline V gene. The CDR3 totals 16 residues. Trimming took 1 base from V and 5 from J, leaving 17 bases between them.

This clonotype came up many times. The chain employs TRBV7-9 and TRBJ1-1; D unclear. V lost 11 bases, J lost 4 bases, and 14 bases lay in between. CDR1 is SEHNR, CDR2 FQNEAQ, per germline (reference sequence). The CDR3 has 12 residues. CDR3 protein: CAPGDRATEAFF. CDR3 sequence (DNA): TGTGCCCCGGGTGATCGGGCCACTGAAGCTTTCTTT.

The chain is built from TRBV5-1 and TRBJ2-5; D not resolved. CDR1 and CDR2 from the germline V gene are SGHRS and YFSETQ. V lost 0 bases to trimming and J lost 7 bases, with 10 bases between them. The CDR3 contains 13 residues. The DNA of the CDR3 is TGCGCCAGCAGCTTGGCGGAGAGAGGGACCCAGTACTTC. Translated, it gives CASSLAERGTQYF.

As DNA, the CDR3 is TGTGCCAGCAGCTGGTCGGCGGAGGGGACCTATGGCTACACCTTC. Its translation: CASSWSAEGTYGYTF. The rearrangement joins TRBV7-8 to TRBJ1-2; D might be TRBD1 (5 bases). The CDR3 is made up of 15 amino acids. V was clipped by 4 bases and J by 4 bases, with 16 bases between them. Per germline, CDR1 SGHVS and CDR2 FQNEAQ.

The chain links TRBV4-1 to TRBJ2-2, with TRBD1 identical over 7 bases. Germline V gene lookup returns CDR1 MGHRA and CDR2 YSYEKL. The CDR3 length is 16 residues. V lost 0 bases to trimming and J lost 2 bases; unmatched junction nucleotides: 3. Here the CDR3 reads CASSQEPGGNTGELFF. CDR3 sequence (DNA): TGCGCCAGCAGCCAAGAACCAGGGGGTAACACCGGGGAGCTGTTTTTT.

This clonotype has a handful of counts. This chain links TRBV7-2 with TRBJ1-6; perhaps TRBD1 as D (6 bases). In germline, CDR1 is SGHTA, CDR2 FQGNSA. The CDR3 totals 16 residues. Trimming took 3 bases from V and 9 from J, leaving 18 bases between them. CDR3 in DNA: TGTGCCAGCAGCTTGAATGTGCCAGGGGTCGGTTCACCCCTCCACTTT. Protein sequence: CASSLNVPGVGSPLHF.

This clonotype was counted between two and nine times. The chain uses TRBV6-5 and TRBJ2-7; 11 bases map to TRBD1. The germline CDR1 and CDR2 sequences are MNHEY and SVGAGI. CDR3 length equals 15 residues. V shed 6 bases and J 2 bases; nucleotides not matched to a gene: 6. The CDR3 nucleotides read TGTGCCAGCAGAAGATGGGGACAGGGGGCCTACGAGCAGTACTTC. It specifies CASRRWGQGAYEQYF.